The next 27 T cell receptor beta chains were all read from a single sample in a study of control samples from healthy donors and cancer patients. Repertoires were generated with immunoSEQ multiplex PCR, while TCRdb's copy carries only in-frame clones and drops some. The top ten hold more than 3.5% of the sample, which has approximately 120,000 clones, about nine tenths seen once. Sequencing was carried out using blood. These receptors were collected from a human donor in good health. The donor label of this sample is uncertain.

This chain joins TRBV5-1 and TRBJ2-7, with D perhaps matching TRBD2 (5 bases). V shed 0 bases and J shed 3 bases, with 10 bases lying between them. Germline values: CDR1 SGHRS, CDR2 YFSETQ. This CDR3 region has 14 residues. The CDR3 DNA reads as TGCGCCAGCAGCTTGGAGTTAGACTACTACGAGCAGTACTTC. Amino acids: CASSLELDYYEQYF.

This chain joins TRBV5-6 and TRBJ2-1; 12 nucleotides line up with TRBD2. Germline-derived CDR1 and CDR2 are SGHDT and YYEEEE. There are 14 residues in the CDR3. Trimming took 2 bases from V and 9 from J; bases not matched to a gene: 3. The CDR3 here is CASSLGLAGLEQFF. As DNA, the CDR3 is TGTGCCAGCAGCTTAGGACTAGCGGGGCTTGAGCAGTTCTTC.

This sequence joins TRBV5-4 and TRBJ2-5; TRBD2 agrees at 8 bases. CDR1 and CDR2 (germline): SGHNT, YYREEE (reference sequence). The CDR3 is 16 amino acids. With V trimmed by 4 bases and J by 2 bases, 10 bases remained unmatched. CDR3 sequence: CASSPRSSGIQETQYF. As DNA, the CDR3 is TGTGCCAGCAGCCCGCGGAGTAGCGGGATTCAAGAGACCCAGTACTTC.

The CDR3: CASTGGAGNEQFF. DNA for the CDR3: TGCGCCAGCACAGGGGGCGCAGGCAATGAGCAGTTCTTC. The rearrangement links TRBV10-2 to TRBJ2-1; 8 bases line up with TRBD1. CDR3 length equals 13 residues. Germline loops: CDR1 WSHSY, CDR2 SAAADI. V was pared by 7 bases and J by 6 bases, with 5 bases of the junction left unmatched.

The chain couples TRBV12-3 or TRBV12-4 to TRBJ1-1, with unresolved D. The CDR3 consists of 13 residues. Trimming cost V 3 bases and J 3 bases, with 8 bases left between them. The CDR3 loop is CASSFIGDTEAFF. The CDR3 DNA reads as TGTGCCAGCAGTTTCATTGGGGACACTGAAGCTTTCTTT.

The chain recombines TRBV10-3 with TRBJ2-5; D unresolved. The CDR3 totals 15 residues. V was cut by 4 bases and J by 2 bases, with 14 bases left in between. Germline CDR1 is ENHRY and CDR2 is SYGVKD. In nucleotides, the CDR3 is TGTGCCATCAGTGGGGGTTCAGACTTACAAGAGACCCAGTACTTC. Translated: CAISGGSDLQETQYF.

J is TRBJ2-1 and V is TRBV12-3 or TRBV12-4; 8 nucleotides align to TRBD1. The CDR3 runs 12 residues. Trimming took 4 bases from V and 11 from J; bases not matched to a gene: 4. CDR3 DNA: TGTGCCAGCAGTTCGACAGGGGATCAGCAGTTCTTC. It codes for CASSSTGDQQFF.

This sequence joins TRBV27 and TRBJ1-5; 7 bases are a match to TRBD1. CDR3 length: 13 amino acids. After removal of 5 bases from V and 4 bases from J, the junction contained 2 bases not matched to a gene. CDR1 and CDR2 (germline): MNHEY, SMNVEV (reference sequence). Here the CDR3 DNA reads TGTGCCAGCAGTCGGACAGGAAATCAGCCCCAGCATTTT. It translates to CASSRTGNQPQHF.

The chain is built from TRBV9 and TRBJ2-3, with 9 bases fitting TRBD2. V was clipped by 5 bases and J by 7 bases; unmatched bases: 5. The V gene's germline CDR1 is SGDLS and CDR2 YYNGEE. The CDR3 has 13 residues. Here the CDR3 reads CASRAGGPHTQYF. CDR3 in DNA: TGTGCCAGCAGGGCGGGGGGGCCGCATACGCAGTATTTT.

This clone occurred once. This chain joins TRBV27 and TRBJ2-1; no reliable D call. Germline V lookup: CDR1 MNHEY, CDR2 SMNVEV (reference sequence). The length of the CDR3 is 14 residues. Trimming cost V 3 bases and J 6 bases, with 12 bases left between them. CDR3 amino acids: CASSLGWPLNEQFF. In DNA, the CDR3 is TGTGCCAGCAGTTTGGGTTGGCCACTCAATGAGCAGTTCTTC.

This clone was observed a handful of times. J is TRBJ2-5 and V is TRBV28, with D uncertain. V lost 6 bases, J lost 2 bases, and 16 bases lay in between. Germline V CDR1 and CDR2: MDHEN, SYDVKM. The CDR3 runs to 15 residues. The CDR3 here is CASSPNIGPQETQYF. CDR3 nucleotides: TGTGCCAGCAGCCCTAACATTGGACCACAAGAGACCCAGTACTTC.

V gene TRBV29-1 combines with J gene TRBJ2-3; no firm D call. This CDR3 region has 14 residues. Germline-derived CDR1 and CDR2 are SQVTM and ANQGSEA. Deletions cut 5 bases from V and 2 bases from J, with 14 bases between. The CDR3 loop is CSVHSGSYTDTQYF. CDR3 coding DNA: TGCAGCGTTCACTCCGGGTCCTACACAGATACGCAGTATTTT.

The chain uses TRBV5-1 and TRBJ2-7; unclear D gene. V was trimmed by 0 bases and J by 1 base, leaving 11 bases between them. CDR1 and CDR2 from the germline V gene are SGHRS and YFSETQ. This CDR3 contains 15 residues. Here the CDR3 reads CASSLAPGASYEQYF. The CDR3 DNA reads TGCGCCAGCAGCTTGGCCCCCGGAGCTTCCTACGAGCAGTACTTC.

This chain connects TRBV5-4 to TRBJ1-1, with unresolved D. V was pared by 0 bases and J by 11 bases, with 14 bases between. The CDR3 sequence is 13 residues long. The germline V gene encodes CDR1 SGHNT and CDR2 YYREEE (reference sequence). The CDR3 loop reads CASSLEFGETAFF. CDR3 bases: TGTGCCAGCAGCTTGGAATTCGGGGAAACGGCTTTCTTT.

J is TRBJ2-3 and V is TRBV6-2 or TRBV6-3, with 9 bases matching TRBD2. This CDR3 is 18 amino acids long. Germline V CDR1 and CDR2: MNHEY, SVGEGT. V dropped 4 bases and J dropped 1; count of bases not matched to a gene: 12. The CDR3 bases are TGTGCCAGCAGTTTAGGTAGCGGGGGACCTGTGGGCACAGATACGCAGTATTTT. Encoded protein: CASSLGSGGPVGTDTQYF.

The chain links TRBV29-1 to TRBJ1-1; no definite D call. The V end was cut by 3 bases, the J end by 0 bases, with 5 bases between. The CDR3 spans 12 residues. CDR1 SQVTM and CDR2 ANQGSEA come from the germline V gene. The CDR3 loop is CSVEDLNTEAFF. The CDR3 DNA follows: TGCAGCGTTGAGGACCTGAACACTGAAGCTTTCTTT.

This rearrangement joins TRBV5-1 to TRBJ2-7; 9 bases fit TRBD2. V dropped 0 bases and J dropped 4; count of bases not matched to a gene: 5. The CDR3 extends over 15 amino acids. Looked up from germline, CDR1 is SGHRS and CDR2 is YFSETQ. The CDR3 DNA sequence: TGCGCCAGCAGCTTGGGACTAGCGGCCGGATACGAGCAGTACTTC. Translating it yields CASSLGLAAGYEQYF. Variable domain in full (rest from reference TRBV5-1 and TRBJ2-7): KAGVTQTPRYLIKTRGQQVTLSCSPISGHRSVSWYQQTPGQGLQFLFEYFSETQRNKGNFPGRFSGRQFSNSRSEMNVSTLELGDSALYLCASSLGLAAGYEQYFGPGTRLTVT.

V gene TRBV30 combines with J gene TRBJ2-1; the match to TRBD1 covers 9 bases. The J segment lost 8 bases and the V segment lost 4 bases, leaving 3 bases of the junction unmatched. The germline gives CDR1 GTSNPN, CDR2 SVGIG (reference sequence). The CDR3 length is 12 residues. CDR3 sequence reads: CAWMDRGHEQFF. The CDR3 DNA reads TGTGCCTGGATGGACAGGGGCCATGAGCAGTTCTTC.

This clone was seen more than once but under ten times. This chain connects TRBV28 to TRBJ2-7; 7 nucleotides line up with TRBD1. Per the germline V gene, CDR1 is MDHEN and CDR2 is SYDVKM. CDR3 length equals 15 residues. With V trimmed by 7 bases and J by 6 bases, 15 bases remained unmatched. The CDR3 region is CASNLVDRVGAEQYF. The CDR3 region has the DNA TGTGCCAGCAACCTCGTCGACAGGGTTGGGGCCGAGCAGTACTTC. The whole variable domain, remainder taken from reference TRBV28 and TRBJ2-7, is DVKVTQSSRYLVKRTGEKVFLECVQDMDHENMFWYRQDPGLGLRLIYFSYDVKMKEKGDIPEGYSVSREKKERFSLILESASTNQTSMYLCASNLVDRVGAEQYFGPGTRLTVT.

The gene calls are TRBV6-2 or TRBV6-3 and TRBJ2-1; D is unresolved. The CDR3 runs 14 residues. The V gene's germline CDR1 is MNHEY and CDR2 SVGEGT. Trimming took 5 bases from V and 9 from J, leaving 17 bases between them. Here the CDR3 reads CASSLWKPSVEQFF. The CDR3 DNA sequence: TGTGCCAGCAGTCTCTGGAAGCCTTCCGTTGAGCAGTTCTTC.

This chain uses TRBV5-1 with TRBJ2-1, with TRBD2 matching 9 bases. V lost 3 bases, J lost 1 base, and 11 bases stayed unmatched. The germline gives CDR1 SGHRS, CDR2 YFSETQ. The CDR3 runs 18 residues. The CDR3 spells CASSSTGSGGSSYNEQFF. The CDR3 nucleotides are TGCGCCAGCAGCTCGACGGGCAGCGGGGGGTCGTCCTACAATGAGCAGTTCTTC.

This sequence joins TRBV7-9 and TRBJ1-5; TRBD1 matches at 9 bases. Germline CDR1 and CDR2: SEHNR and FQNEAQ (reference sequence). The ends lost 4 bases at V and 0 bases at J; junction bases unmatched: 10. The CDR3 covers 18 residues. CDR3: CASSSTGGGIYSNQPQHF. The CDR3 region has the DNA TGTGCCAGCAGCTCGACAGGGGGTGGTATCTATAGCAATCAGCCCCAGCATTTT.

This clone was found once. V gene TRBV7-9 combines with J gene TRBJ1-5, with D tentatively TRBD1 (5 bases). This CDR3 contains 16 residues. Trimming took off 1 base at V and 1 base at J, with 11 bases between the two ends. Germline V gene sequence: CDR1 SEHNR, CDR2 FQNEAQ (reference sequence). CDR3 amino acids: CASSLGGGASNQPQHF. The CDR3 DNA reads as TGTGCCAGCAGCTTAGGTGGAGGGGCAAGCAATCAGCCCCAGCATTTT.

CDR3 in DNA: TGCGCCAGCACAGGGGGCGGGAATGAAAAACTGTTTTTT. As protein: CASTGGGNEKLFF. This chain connects TRBV5-1 to TRBJ1-4; 8 bases align to TRBD1. This CDR3 has 13 amino acids. Trimming took 6 bases from V and 5 from J; bases not matched to a gene: 3. Germline values: CDR1 SGHRS, CDR2 YFSETQ. Supplemented by reference TRBV5-1 and TRBJ1-4, the full variable domain reads KAGVTQTPRYLIKTRGQQVTLSCSPISGHRSVSWYQQTPGQGLQFLFEYFSETQRNKGNFPGRFSGRQFSNSRSEMNVSTLELGDSALYLCASTGGGNEKLFFGSGTQLSVL.

The V call is TRBV18, the J call TRBJ1-4, with D tentatively TRBD1 (5 bases). Trimming removed 3 bases from V and 1 base from J, with 6 bases in between. CDR1 and CDR2 from the germline V gene are KGHSH and LQKENI. CDR3 length: 14 residues. This chain's CDR3 is CASSPQGTNEKLFF. The CDR3 DNA reads TGTGCCAGCTCACCGCAGGGAACTAATGAAAAACTGTTTTTT.

The chain uses TRBV6-1 and TRBJ1-6, with a tentative D call TRBD1 (5 bases). Between the trimmed V and J ends, which lost 2 bases and 12 bases, there was a span of 11 bases. The CDR3 runs 13 residues. Germline V gene sequence: CDR1 MNHNS, CDR2 SASEGT. The CDR3 spells CASSERGVIPLHF. CDR3 sequence (DNA): TGTGCCAGCAGTGAAAGGGGAGTGATACCCCTCCACTTT.

J is TRBJ1-4 and V is TRBV7-9, with TRBD1 matching over 8 bases. Losses at the gene ends were 1 base for V and 6 bases for J; bases not matched to a gene: 4. Germline assignment: CDR1 SEHNR and CDR2 FQNEAQ (reference sequence). This CDR3 region has 15 residues. The CDR3 reads CASSLDRTGHEKLFF. CDR3 DNA: TGTGCCAGCAGCTTAGATAGGACAGGGCATGAAAAACTGTTTTTT.